This entry features one T cell receptor beta chain sequence. The table came from immunoSEQ multiplex PCR; TCRdb's copy has only in-frame clones and leaves some out. The sample shows under 85,000 clones, approximately 94% of them seen only once. The data were taken from a study of T cell changes during pregnancy in multiple sclerosis. CDR1 MNHNS and CDR2 SASEGT come from the germline V gene. The V gene lost 7 bases and the J gene lost 10 bases, with 20 bases spanning the gap. The length of the CDR3 is 14 residues. The TCR comes from a female donor with multiple sclerosis, enrolled in a pregnancy study. The sequenced sample was peripheral blood, obtained in the third trimester of pregnancy. The chain recombines TRBV6-1 with TRBJ2-1; D perhaps matches TRBD2 (6 bases). The CDR3 DNA sequence: TGTGCCAGCATCGAGGTCCGCGGGGCTCAGGAGCAGTTCTTC. Translating it yields CASIEVRGAQEQFF.